This T cell receptor beta chain emerged from a study of blood T cell repertoires in COVID-19. Study-level information: Nucleic acid was either cDNA or gDNA, and it came from T cells, B-cell-depleted T cells, or PBMCs.

Methods used by the authors: How many nucleated cells were present was estimated from reference gene primer amplification. The assay was immunoSEQ multiplex PCR, and TCRdb's table has in-frame clones only and misses some. The D gene and trimming were derived from the DNA, and the V and J assignments and clone size from that table. The sample has 100,000 to 150,000 clones; approximately 87% are singletons. V was pared by 3 bases and J by 5 bases, with 7 bases of the junction left unmatched. The CDR3 spans 14 residues. The germline gives CDR1 SGHTA, CDR2 FQGNSA. The chain couples TRBV7-2 to TRBJ2-7; 7 bases map to TRBD1. This sequence originates from a woman between 50 and 59 years old with acute or convalescent COVID-19. The specimen sequenced was peripheral blood. CDR3 amino acids: CASSFGTVPHEQYF. The CDR3 coding sequence is TGTGCCAGCAGCTTCGGGACAGTCCCCCACGAGCAGTACTTC.